The 20 T cell receptor beta chains presented below share a single source sample, sequenced in a study of cytomegalovirus exposure and HLA in healthy donors. Sequencing was performed with immunoSEQ multiplex PCR; in TCRdb, only in-frame clones are kept and a portion is missing. This sample has 140,000 or so clones, with 89% found just once. Sequencing was done on a sample of PBMCs. These receptors were obtained from a young woman in good health and CMV-seropositive.

The V call is TRBV6-1, the J call TRBJ2-7; D perhaps matches TRBD1 (5 bases). The V and J ends lost 4 bases and 12 bases respectively, with 16 bases between them. The CDR3 sequence is 12 residues long. Germline V CDR1 and CDR2: MNHNS, SASEGT. In DNA form, the CDR3 reads TGTGCCAGCAGTGGAGAACAGGCCTGGGGGTACTTC. This codes for CASSGEQAWGYF.

The rearrangement joins TRBV9 to TRBJ2-7, with 9 bases matching TRBD1. Trimming cost V 3 bases and J 7 bases; bases outside gene matches: 14. The V gene's germline CDR1 is SGDLS and CDR2 YYNGEE. The CDR3 sequence is 16 residues long. CDR3 loop: CASSGGGTGTFREQYF. The CDR3 DNA sequence: TGTGCCAGCAGCGGAGGAGGGACAGGGACCTTCCGAGAGCAGTACTTC.

The V and J genes are TRBV19 and TRBJ1-1; 7 bases map to TRBD1. Germline CDR1 LNHDA, CDR2 SQIVND (reference sequence). The CDR3 length is 15 residues. V was pared by 4 bases and J by 5 bases, with 10 bases of the junction left unmatched. The CDR3 DNA is TGTGCCAGTAGTAGGCATGACAGGGAAGATACTGAAGCTTTCTTT. This codes for CASSRHDREDTEAFF.

This clone was recorded once. The chain is built from TRBV6-1 and TRBJ1-5; D not certain. Trimming took 6 bases from V and 0 from J, leaving 9 bases between them. This CDR3 region has 14 residues. Germline lookup yields CDR1 MNHNS and CDR2 SASEGT. CDR3: CASSRDFSNQPQHF. The CDR3 DNA follows: TGTGCCAGCAGCCGGGATTTTAGCAATCAGCCCCAGCATTTT.

The chain joins TRBV2 to TRBJ2-1; TRBD2 agrees at 7 bases. The CDR3 runs to 14 residues. The ends lost 6 bases at V and 1 base at J; junction bases unmatched: 3. Germline values: CDR1 SNHLY, CDR2 FYNNEI. The CDR3 region has the DNA TGTGCCAGCAGGGGCGGGGGATCCTACAATGAGCAGTTCTTC. It yields the protein CASRGGGSYNEQFF.

This sequence joins TRBV2 and TRBJ1-6, with D possibly being TRBD1 (6 bases). V was cut by 4 bases and J by 3 bases, with 13 bases left in between. The germline V gene has CDR1 SNHLY and CDR2 FYNNEI. The CDR3 spans 16 residues. The CDR3 here is CASSAVRGSYNSPLHF. CDR3 sequence (DNA): TGTGCCAGCAGTGCAGTCAGGGGTAGCTATAATTCACCCCTCCACTTT.

This clone was counted a few times. The chain has TRBV14 and TRBJ1-5; D unresolved. The germline V gene has CDR1 SGHDN and CDR2 FVKESK. This CDR3 region has 14 residues. V was trimmed by 4 bases and J by 3 bases, leaving 10 bases between them. The CDR3 DNA sequence: TGTGCCAGCAGCCGAGGGCAGGTCAATCAGCCCCAGCATTTT. Protein: CASSRGQVNQPQHF.

This chain connects TRBV6-5 to TRBJ1-2, with D unresolved. V lost 10 bases and J lost 8, with 17 bases in between. This CDR3 contains 12 residues. Per germline, CDR1 MNHEY and CDR2 SVGAGI. The CDR3 sequence is CAINEGTEGYTF. DNA of the CDR3: TGTGCCATCAACGAGGGAACGGAAGGCTACACCTTC.

The CDR3 here is CASSAGGRTDTQYF. CDR3 bases: TGTGCCAGCAGTGCAGGGGGCCGCACAGATACGCAGTATTTT. The gene calls are TRBV6-5 and TRBJ2-3; 8 nucleotides align to TRBD1. This CDR3 region has 14 residues. V lost 5 bases and J lost 1; bases outside the gene matches: 2. Germline V gene data show CDR1 as MNHEY and CDR2 as SVGAGI.

The V call is TRBV5-1, the J call TRBJ2-1; 8 bases line up with TRBD2. V lost 0 bases to trimming and J lost 8 bases; unmatched junction nucleotides: 4. CDR1 SGHRS and CDR2 YFSETQ come from the germline V gene. The CDR3 spans 14 residues. CDR3 sequence: CASSLGTSGHEQFF. CDR3 bases: TGCGCCAGCAGCTTGGGTACTAGCGGACATGAGCAGTTCTTC.

This clone was picked up one time. V gene TRBV27 combines with J gene TRBJ2-4, with a possible D match to TRBD1 (5 bases). Trimming cost V 6 bases and J 8 bases, with 17 bases left between them. CDR3 length: 14 amino acids. Per germline, CDR1 MNHEY and CDR2 SMNVEV (reference sequence). The CDR3 DNA reads as TGTGCCAGCAGACTTGCAGCAGGGCAGGACATTCAGTACTTC. Translating it yields CASRLAAGQDIQYF.

The V and J genes are TRBV6-5 and TRBJ2-7; tentatively, D is TRBD1 (7 bases). The CDR3 spans 14 residues. Trimming pared 5 bases from V and 4 bases from J, leaving 15 bases between. Germline V gene lookup returns CDR1 MNHEY and CDR2 SVGAGI. The chain's CDR3 is CASSEVSGGYEQYF. Here the CDR3 DNA reads TGTGCCAGCAGTGAAGTCTCAGGGGGGTACGAGCAGTACTTC.

This chain uses TRBV7-9 with TRBJ2-7, with D perhaps matching TRBD1 (6 bases). V lost 6 bases and J lost 0, with 15 bases in between. CDR3 length equals 15 residues. Per germline, CDR1 SEHNR and CDR2 FQNEAQ (reference sequence). In nucleotides, the CDR3 is TGTGCCAGCAGACCCGGGACACTCCACTCCTACGAGCAGTACTTC. It is translated as CASRPGTLHSYEQYF.

The chain carries TRBV2 and TRBJ1-2; TRBD1 matches 9 bases. Germline CDR1 reads SNHLY; CDR2 reads FYNNEI. This CDR3 contains 13 residues. Trimming removed 4 bases from V and 5 bases from J; junction bases left unmatched: 2. The CDR3 spells CASSATGGYGYTF. CDR3 nucleotide sequence: TGTGCCAGCAGTGCGACAGGGGGGTATGGCTACACCTTC.

The genes are TRBV5-1 and TRBJ1-2; D not resolved. The germline gives CDR1 SGHRS, CDR2 YFSETQ. The CDR3 is 19 amino acids. Trimming removed 4 bases from V and 0 bases from J, with 25 bases in between. Here the CDR3 DNA reads TGCGCCAGCAGCCCTGGGATCTTAGCCCGGGGAAAAGCTAACTATGGCTACACCTTC. Its protein is CASSPGILARGKANYGYTF.

This rearrangement joins TRBV30 to TRBJ2-7; TRBD2 might be the D (6 bases). CDR1 is GTSNPN and CDR2 is SVGIG in the germline V gene (reference sequence). Trimming took 3 bases from V and 1 from J, leaving 13 bases between them. This CDR3 contains 14 residues. The CDR3 region is CAWRSGLKSYEQYF. The CDR3 DNA reads TGTGCCTGGAGGTCGGGACTGAAATCCTACGAGCAGTACTTC. The variable domain in full, completed from reference TRBV30 and TRBJ2-7, reads SQTIHQWPATLVQPVGSPLSLECTVEGTSNPNLYWYRQAAGRGLQLLFYSVGIGQISSEVPQNLSASRPQDRQFILSSKKLLLSDSGFYLCAWRSGLKSYEQYFGPGTRLTVT.

This chain links TRBV11-2 with TRBJ1-4; maybe TRBD1 (5 bases). Germline loops: CDR1 SGHAT, CDR2 FQNNGV. V lost 1 base, J lost 7 bases, and 16 bases lay in between. This CDR3 has 16 amino acids. CDR3 bases: TGTGCCAGCAGCTTAGGCACGGGACTACCACCTGAAAAACTGTTTTTT. Translated: CASSLGTGLPPEKLFF.

The chain has TRBV25-1 and TRBJ2-3; TRBD2 matches 8 bases. In germline, CDR1 is MGHDK, CDR2 SYGVNS. With V trimmed by 7 bases and J by 4 bases, 7 bases remained unmatched. CDR3 length: 14 residues. In nucleotides, the CDR3 is TGTGCCAGCACTACTAGCGGATTCCCAGATACGCAGTATTTT. Its protein product is CASTTSGFPDTQYF. Full variable domain (remainder filled in from reference TRBV25-1 and TRBJ2-3): EADIYQTPRYLVIGTGKKITLECSQTMGHDKMYWYQQDPGMELHLIHYSYGVNSTEKGDLSSESTVSRIRTEHFPLTLESARPSHTSQYLCASTTSGFPDTQYFGPGTRLTVL.

The rearrangement joins TRBV7-9 to TRBJ2-5, with D possibly TRBD2 on 5 matching bases. This CDR3 is built from 11 residues. Trimming stripped 5 bases from V and 8 bases from J, with 9 bases between. In germline, CDR1 is SEHNR, CDR2 FQNEAQ (reference sequence). The CDR3 nucleotides read TGTGCCAGCAGCCTACCGGGAACCCAGTACTTC. Its protein is CASSLPGTQYF.

CDR3 sequence: CSANYNEQFF. The CDR3 coding sequence is TGCAGTGCCAATTACAATGAGCAGTTCTTC. V is TRBV20-1 and J is TRBJ2-1; D unresolved. The CDR3 is 10 amino acids. Trimming shortened V by 6 bases and J by 4 bases, and 4 bases separated the two germline ends. Germline V lookup: CDR1 DFQATT, CDR2 SNEGSKA (reference sequence).